This TCR beta chain is from a study of Tregs in tolerant kidney transplant recipients. For this clone: Its antigen is unidentified. The sequenced fragment ends 3 residues before the CDR3 boundary, so the rest is inferred from the germline J gene.

Regarding the study as a whole: For some patients, primers changed over time, blocking nucleotide-level comparison. Validation in larger populations is needed because few patients were studied.

The protocol was immunoSEQ multiplex PCR, while the TCRdb copy is restricted to in-frame clones and leaves out a portion. The repertoire table contains some 22,000 clones. Recipients received nonmyeloablative bone marrow transplants from related graft donors, with transient mixed chimerism. Unstimulated regulatory T cells (CD4+CD25+CD127-), CD4+CD25- non-regulatory cells, CD4 and CD8 cells were FACS-sorted from thawed PBMCs. The CDR3 sequence is 15 residues long. V shed 0 bases and J shed 5 bases, with 11 bases lying between them. Germline V lookup: CDR1 WNHNN, CDR2 SYGVQD (reference sequence). The material sequenced was CD4+ T cells from blood (PBMCs), taken 6 months after the transplant. The V call is TRBV10-1, the J call TRBJ2-1; D possibly uses TRBD1 or TRBD2 (5 bases each). The TCR sequence derives from a human patient who received a combined kidney and bone marrow transplant. Some T cells may be supplied by the graft donor. The CDR3 loop reads CASSESRGRNNEQFF. CDR3 DNA (partial): TGCGCCAGCAGTGAGTCGAGGGGTCGCAACAATGAG.